This TCR beta chain was identified during a study of spatial heterogeneity in lung cancer. CDR3 size: 13 residues. Trimming removed 8 bases from V and 5 bases from J, with 13 bases in between. This clonotype occurred many times. Time point meaning: blood at routine non-recurrence follow-up after resection. Unsorted whole RNA of tumor, nontumor lung or frozen PBMC was sequenced. TCRdb recomputed calls from the 5' RACE reads with MiXCR, one row per CDR3 protein. The sample has 43,000 or so distinct CDR3 sequences, roughly 10% seen once; the top ten hold more than 25%. The sequence was collected from a male donor with early-stage non-small cell lung cancer. The material sequenced was PBMCs, taken at follow-up. This rearrangement joins TRBV12-3 or TRBV12-4 to TRBJ1-3; tentative D call: TRBD1 (6 bases). CDR3 in amino acids: CASATGRRNTIYF. CDR3 nucleotide sequence: TGTGCCAGCGCTACAGGGAGACGAAACACCATATATTTT.